One sample yielded the 30 T cell receptor beta chains listed below, sequenced in a study of T cells in Graves' hyperthyroidism and ophthalmopathy. Amplified regions were TCR beta CDR3 sequences from RNA transcripts. HTBI primers drove first-round RT-PCR of the TCR CDR3. MiXCR, applied by TCRdb to the multiplex PCR reads, yields one record per CDR3 protein. The sample carries 500,000 to 750,000 distinct CDR3 sequences, more than 45% recorded once. Material: peripheral blood or thyroid tissue (not recorded which). The receptors originated from a young woman with Graves' hyperthyroidism.

The gene calls are TRBV27 and TRBJ1-2; D perhaps matches TRBD1 (6 bases). This CDR3 region has 16 residues. Germline V gene data show CDR1 as MNHEY and CDR2 as SMNVEV (reference sequence). V was shortened by 7 bases and J by 8 bases, with 26 bases between the two germline ends. The CDR3 here is CASKTDIFGGSFGYTF. The DNA for the CDR3 is TGTGCCAGCAAGACAGATATCTTTGGGGGCTCATTCGGCTACACCTTC.

For this clonotype: A read error is possible here, since a much larger clone lies one base away. The chain employs TRBV20-1 and TRBJ1-3; D gene unclear. The CDR3 sequence is 16 residues long. CDR1 is DFQATT and CDR2 is SNEGSKA in the germline V gene (reference sequence). CDR3 sequence: CSARDGPAVSGDTIYF. The CDR3 region has the DNA TGCAGTGCTAGAGACGGGCCTGCTGTGTCTGGAGACACCATATATTTT.

This sequence joins TRBV9 and TRBJ2-4; 7 bases line up with TRBD2. CDR1 is SGDLS and CDR2 is YYNGEE in the germline V gene. V lost 4 bases, J lost 3 bases, and 7 bases stayed unmatched. The CDR3 is made up of 15 amino acids. The CDR3 DNA sequence: TGTGCCAGCAGCATCACAGGCGGGGGCAAAAACATTCAGTACTTC. This encodes CASSITGGGKNIQYF.

With regard to this clonotype: A much larger clone lies a single base off, so this may be a read error. This rearrangement joins TRBV4-2 to TRBJ2-7; the D gene is possibly TRBD1 (7 bases). The CDR3 runs to 18 residues. Deletions cut 1 base from V and 3 bases from J, with 22 bases between. CDR1 is LGHNA, CDR2 YNFKEQ, per germline. CDR3 amino acids: CASSQGFSAGQLLYEQYF. The DNA of the CDR3 is TGTGCCAGCAGCCAAGGATTCAGCGCGGGACAGCTACTCTACGAGCAGTACTTC.

This clonotype was found many times. The chain combines TRBV19 with TRBJ1-5, with D perhaps matching TRBD1 (6 bases). V dropped 10 bases and J dropped 2 bases, with 21 bases sitting between them. This CDR3 contains 16 residues. CDR1 LNHDA and CDR2 SQIVND come from the germline V gene (reference sequence). This CDR3 reads CATHFSRGSGNQPQHF. CDR3 coding DNA: TGTGCCACTCATTTTAGCAGGGGATCGGGCAATCAGCCCCAGCATTTT.

This clonotype appeared many times. J is TRBJ2-7 and V is TRBV10-3, with D possibly being TRBD2 (7 bases). CDR1 ENHRY and CDR2 SYGVKD come from the germline V gene. This CDR3 spans 13 amino acids. Trimming took off 7 bases at V and 0 bases at J, with 10 bases between the two ends. CDR3 protein: CAIKGGSSYEQYF. The DNA of the CDR3 is TGTGCCATCAAGGGGGGGAGCTCCTACGAGCAGTACTTC.

This chain connects TRBV3-1 to TRBJ2-5, with 8 bases lining up with TRBD1. The CDR3 consists of 18 residues. Per germline, CDR1 LGHDT and CDR2 YNNKEL (reference sequence). V shed 0 bases and J 5 bases; nucleotides not matched to a gene: 14. The CDR3 here is CASSQEEIPGGAWETQYF. CDR3 nucleotide sequence: TGTGCCAGCAGCCAAGAGGAGATCCCAGGGGGCGCTTGGGAGACCCAGTACTTC.

The chain joins TRBV5-1 to TRBJ2-7, with TRBD1 matching over 7 bases. This CDR3 has 13 residues. Germline CDR1 reads SGHRS; CDR2 reads YFSETQ. V dropped 5 bases and J dropped 2; count of bases not matched to a gene: 4. The CDR3 region has the DNA TGCGCCAGCAGAGGACAGGCACCCTACGAGCAGTACTTC. Protein: CASRGQAPYEQYF.

The sample holds a few counts of this clonotype. The J gene is TRBJ2-1, the V gene TRBV20-1; tentatively, D is TRBD1 or TRBD2 (5 bases each). The CDR3 runs to 15 residues. Per germline, CDR1 DFQATT and CDR2 SNEGSKA (reference sequence). Deletions cut 1 base from V and 0 bases from J, with 10 bases between. The CDR3 DNA reads as TGCAGTGCTAGAGGAGGGGCCAGCTCCTACAATGAGCAGTTCTTC. Translated: CSARGGASSYNEQFF.

This clonotype has ten or more counts. The rearrangement joins TRBV7-9 to TRBJ2-5; 7 bases map to TRBD2. The CDR3 is 14 residues long. The germline V gene encodes CDR1 SEHNR and CDR2 FQNEAQ (reference sequence). V gave up 2 bases and J gave up 2 bases; unmatched junction bases: 2. In DNA form, the CDR3 reads TGTGCCAGCAGCTTATCCGGGGGGCAAGAGACCCAGTACTTC. Amino acids: CASSLSGGQETQYF.

The chain joins TRBV19 to TRBJ2-3; D not certain. This CDR3 has 11 amino acids. Germline CDR1 LNHDA, CDR2 SQIVND (reference sequence). V gave up 9 bases and J gave up 4 bases, with 8 bases separating them. CDR3 bases: TGTGCCAGGAAATTGGCAGATACGCAGTATTTT. Protein product: CARKLADTQYF.

Points on this clonotype: At one of its ends the junction is not consistent with the germline gene, which may arise from a read error. The chain employs TRBV5-4 and TRBJ1-2; D is possibly TRBD1 (6 bases). The CDR3 runs to 15 residues. The germline gives CDR1 SGHNT, CDR2 YYREEE (reference sequence). In DNA, the CDR3 is TGCGCCAGCAGCAGGGCCCGGGACACCGGCTATGGCTACACCTTC. Encoded protein: CASSRARDTGYGYTF.

There are many counts of this clonotype. The V call is TRBV4-2, the J call TRBJ2-7, with D possibly TRBD2 on 6 matching bases. CDR1 and CDR2 from the germline V gene are LGHNA and YNFKEQ. The ends were cut back, 1 base at V and 2 bases at J, with 12 bases in the middle. The CDR3 is 15 amino acids. The CDR3: CASSQGVLAAYEQYF. CDR3 DNA: TGTGCCAGCAGCCAAGGGGTATTAGCGGCCTACGAGCAGTACTTC.

This clonotype was counted many times. This sequence joins TRBV5-1 and TRBJ1-3, with TRBD1 matching over 9 bases. Trimming took 4 bases from V and 2 from J; bases not matched to a gene: 1. The CDR3 is 14 amino acids. Germline lookup yields CDR1 SGHRS and CDR2 YFSETQ. This CDR3 reads CASSGDRAGNTIYF. The CDR3 nucleotides read TGCGCCAGCAGCGGGGACAGGGCTGGAAACACCATATATTTT. Supplemented by reference TRBV5-1 and TRBJ1-3, the full variable domain reads KAGVTQTPRYLIKTRGQQVTLSCSPISGHRSVSWYQQTPGQGLQFLFEYFSETQRNKGNFPGRFSGRQFSNSRSEMNVSTLELGDSALYLCASSGDRAGNTIYFGEGSWLTVV.

This clonotype was seen repeatedly, ten times or more. The rearrangement joins TRBV12-5 to TRBJ2-5, with D possibly being TRBD1 or TRBD2 (7 bases each). The CDR3 has 13 amino acids. Germline lookup yields CDR1 LGHNT and CDR2 FRNRAP. The V and J ends lost 5 bases and 5 bases respectively, with 12 bases between them. The CDR3 DNA reads TGTGCTAGTGGTCAGGGGGGGCCGGAGACCCAGTACTTC. Its translation: CASGQGGPETQYF.

This rearrangement joins TRBV20-1 to TRBJ1-2, with D maybe TRBD1 (6 bases). Germline CDR1 is DFQATT and CDR2 is SNEGSKA (reference sequence). The germline V and J ends were trimmed by 5 bases and 0 bases, with 10 bases remaining between them. The CDR3 contains 13 residues. CDR3 in amino acids: CSASDSPNYGYTF. The CDR3 DNA is TGCAGTGCTTCGGACAGTCCTAACTATGGCTACACCTTC.

Many counts were recorded for this clonotype. CDR3 region: CASSPSLNTEAFF. The CDR3 DNA reads TGTGCCAGCAGCCCATCATTGAACACTGAAGCTTTCTTT. This chain uses TRBV9 with TRBJ1-1; no clear D gene. Germline V CDR1 and CDR2: SGDLS, YYNGEE. The CDR3 runs 13 residues. Trimming removed 4 bases from V and 0 bases from J, with 7 bases in between.

On this clonotype: At one boundary the junction diverges from the germline segment, which might be a read error. The rearrangement links TRBV2 to TRBJ1-4, with TRBD1 matching over 8 bases. CDR3 length: 16 residues. In germline, CDR1 is SNHLY, CDR2 FYNNEI. The CDR3 DNA sequence: TGTGCCAGCTCATCACGTACCGGGACAGGATATGAAAAACTGTTCTTT. Translating it yields CASSSRTGTGYEKLFF.

V and J are TRBV11-2 and TRBJ1-5; possible D gene TRBD1, 5 bases. Germline CDR1 is SGHAT and CDR2 is FQNNGV. This CDR3 is built from 16 residues. V dropped 0 bases and J dropped 6 bases, with 15 bases sitting between them. CDR3 sequence: CASSLEVGTDIQPQHF. The CDR3 DNA is TGTGCCAGCAGCTTAGAAGTGGGTACGGACATTCAGCCCCAGCATTTT.

The sample holds many counts of this clonotype. This may arise from a read error, as a much more abundant clone is one base away. The chain combines TRBV7-8 with TRBJ1-6; no definite D call. The length of the CDR3 is 12 residues. Germline CDR1 and CDR2: SGHVS and FQNEAQ. CDR3 DNA sequence: TGTGCCAACAGCCTTATGAATTCACCCCTCCACTTT. This gives the protein CANSLMNSPLHF.

CDR3 in amino acids: CASSWDSKETQYF. The CDR3 bases are TGCGCCAGCAGCTGGGACTCCAAAGAGACCCAGTACTTC. The gene calls are TRBV5-1 and TRBJ2-5, with D possibly being TRBD2 (6 bases). Trimming shortened V by 3 bases and J by 3 bases, and 9 bases separated the two germline ends. CDR3 length: 13 residues. CDR1 and CDR2 from the germline V gene are SGHRS and YFSETQ.

The CDR3 DNA follows: TGCAGCGTGCGCCTGGGACAGGGGGATGGCTACACCTTC. Its translation is CSVRLGQGDGYTF. The rearrangement uses TRBV29-1 and TRBJ1-2, with 11 nucleotides matching TRBD1. The J segment lost 6 bases and the V segment lost 6 bases, leaving 6 bases of the junction unmatched. The CDR3 has 13 residues. Germline assignment: CDR1 SQVTM and CDR2 ANQGSEA. The full variable domain, in which reference TRBV29-1 and TRBJ1-2 provide the parts outside the CDR3, is SAVISQKPSRDICQRGTSLTIQCQVDSQVTMMFWYRQQPGQSLTLIATANQGSEATYESGFVIDKFPISRPNLTFSTLTVSNMSPEDSSIYLCSVRLGQGDGYTFGSGTRLTVV.

Comments on this clonotype: Because it lacks the conserved phenylalanine or tryptophan at the end, this CDR3 is likely a read error. V gene TRBV10-3 combines with J gene TRBJ1-1, with D hard to call. Germline assignment: CDR1 ENHRY and CDR2 SYGVKD. V lost 8 bases and J lost 1, with 8 bases in between. The CDR3 has 12 amino acids. The CDR3, as DNA: TGTGCCATCGGCGAGAGGAACACTGAAGCTTTCCTT. It specifies CAIGERNTEAFL.

This clonotype was detected many times. J is TRBJ1-5 and V is TRBV2; tentatively, D is TRBD1 (5 bases). V was trimmed by 2 bases and J by 5 bases, leaving 13 bases between them. In germline, CDR1 is SNHLY, CDR2 FYNNEI. This CDR3 has 15 amino acids. CDR3: CASSENGGLDQPQHF. DNA for the CDR3: TGTGCCAGCAGTGAAAATGGGGGACTGGATCAGCCCCAGCATTTT. The variable domain in full, with the rest retrieved from reference TRBV2 and TRBJ1-5, is EPEVTQTPSHQVTQMGQEVILRCVPISNHLYFYWYRQILGQKVEFLVSFYNNEISEKSEIFDDQFSVERPDGSNFTLKIRSTKLEDSAMYFCASSENGGLDQPQHFGDGTRLSIL.

There are many counts of this clonotype. V and J are TRBV29-1 and TRBJ2-7, with D perhaps TRBD1 or TRBD2 (5 bases each). Trimming stripped 1 base from V and 0 bases from J, with 13 bases between. Germline lookup yields CDR1 SQVTM and CDR2 ANQGSEA. CDR3 length equals 15 residues. The chain's CDR3 is CSVEGVRGSSYEQYF. The CDR3 DNA reads as TGCAGCGTTGAAGGGGTGAGGGGAAGCTCCTACGAGCAGTACTTC.

The rearrangement links TRBV20-1 to TRBJ1-5, with 9 bases lining up with TRBD1. The CDR3 is 13 amino acids. V gave up 0 bases and J gave up 9 bases; unmatched junction bases: 3. Germline V gene sequence: CDR1 DFQATT, CDR2 SNEGSKA (reference sequence). The chain's CDR3 is CSARDLGQGPQHF. CDR3 sequence (DNA): TGCAGTGCTAGAGATCTGGGACAGGGGCCCCAGCATTTT.

The table lists this clonotype with a few counts. This rearrangement joins TRBV7-3 to TRBJ2-3, with D possibly TRBD2 on 5 matching bases. The germline CDR1 and CDR2 sequences are SGHTA and FQGTGA. Trimming removed 1 base from V and 0 bases from J, with 11 bases in between. The CDR3 loop spans 16 amino acids. CDR3 nucleotides: TGTGCCAGCAGCTTAATGTCAGCGGCTAGCACAGATACGCAGTATTTT. Residues: CASSLMSAASTDTQYF.

The chain links TRBV19 to TRBJ2-4, with TRBD1 matching over 10 bases. The CDR3 loop spans 15 amino acids. The germline V gene encodes CDR1 LNHDA and CDR2 SQIVND (reference sequence). V gave up 3 bases and J gave up 2 bases; unmatched junction bases: 1. CDR3 coding DNA: TGTGCCAGTAGTATGGGACAGGGGACCAAAAACATTCAGTACTTC. Protein product: CASSMGQGTKNIQYF. Using reference TRBV19 and TRBJ2-4 for the parts outside the CDR3, the full variable domain is DGGITQSPKYLFRKEGQNVTLSCEQNLNHDAMYWYRQDPGQGLRLIYYSQIVNDFQKGDIAEGYSVSREKKESFPLTVTSAQKNPTAFYLCASSMGQGTKNIQYFGAGTRLSVL.

The chain is built from TRBV29-1 and TRBJ2-1, with 9 bases aligning to TRBD2. The CDR3 runs 13 residues. Germline values: CDR1 SQVTM, CDR2 ANQGSEA. The V and J ends lost 5 bases and 1 base, in that order; junction bases with no gene match: 0. The CDR3 DNA reads TGCAGCGTTCTAGCGGGGTCCTACAATGAGCAGTTCTTC. Its protein is CSVLAGSYNEQFF.

This clonotype was seen at least ten times. CDR3 sequence (DNA): TGTGCCAGCAGCTTTCCCATTTGGTGGACTGAAGCTTTCTTT. It translates to CASSFPIWWTEAFF. V is TRBV7-9 and J is TRBJ1-1; no clear D gene. V dropped 3 bases and J dropped 5 bases, with 13 bases sitting between them. This CDR3 is built from 14 residues. Germline lookup yields CDR1 SEHNR and CDR2 FQNEAQ (reference sequence).